The 2 T cell receptor beta chains in this list originate from one sample, sequenced in a study of blood T cell repertoires in COVID-19 (dated by TCRdb to 2020 to 2022). Library construction relied on the immunoSEQ multiplex PCR assay. TCRdb holds this immuneACCESS table with in-frame rearrangements only. Some clones are missing; in checked studies, unresolved V genes explain under half, and the rest has no known cause. The sample table shows some 120,000 clones, and approximately 80% are seen once. The ten largest clones add up to around 7.5% of the sample. The sequencing input was peripheral blood. All receptors come from a man between 65 and 85 years old with active or convalescent COVID-19.

The chain is built from TRBV5-6 and TRBJ1-2; tentative D call: TRBD1 (5 bases). The CDR3 runs to 14 residues. The germline V gene encodes CDR1 SGHDT and CDR2 YYEEEE. Trimming left V 3 bases short and J 8 bases short, with 17 bases between. The CDR3: CASSYDSRAKGYTF. DNA for the CDR3: TGTGCCAGCAGCTATGACAGTAGGGCGAAGGGCTACACCTTC.

V usage is TRBV7-9 and J usage is TRBJ1-1, with 8 bases lining up with TRBD1. Germline-derived CDR1 and CDR2 are SEHNR and FQNEAQ (reference sequence). The CDR3 spans 16 residues. J lost 0 bases, V lost 5 bases, and 8 bases had no gene match. CDR3 in DNA: TGTGCCAGCAGCCTCACAGGGGGGTTCATGAACACTGAAGCTTTCTTT. Protein: CASSLTGGFMNTEAFF.